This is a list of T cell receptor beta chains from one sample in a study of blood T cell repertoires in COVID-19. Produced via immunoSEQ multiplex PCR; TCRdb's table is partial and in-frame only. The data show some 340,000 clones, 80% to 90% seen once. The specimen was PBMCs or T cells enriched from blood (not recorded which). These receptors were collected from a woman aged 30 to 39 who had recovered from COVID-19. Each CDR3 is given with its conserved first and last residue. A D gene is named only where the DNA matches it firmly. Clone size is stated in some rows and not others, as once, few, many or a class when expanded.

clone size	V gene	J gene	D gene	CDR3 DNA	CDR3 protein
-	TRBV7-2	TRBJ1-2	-	TGTGCCAGCAGCTCGAACACTAACTATGGCTACACCTTC	CASSSNTNYGYTF
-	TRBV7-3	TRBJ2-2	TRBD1	TGTGCCAGCAGCTTAGTTGGGTTGACAGGGGCTCCCACCGGGGAGCTGTTTTTT	CASSLVGLTGAPTGELFF
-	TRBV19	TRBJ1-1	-	TGTGCCAGTAGTACCCCGGGTGGAGAAGCTTTCTTT	CASSTPGGEAFF
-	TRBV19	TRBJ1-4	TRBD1	TGTGCCAGTAGTGCCGAGACCGGGACAGGGGATGAAAAACTGTTTTTT	CASSAETGTGDEKLFF
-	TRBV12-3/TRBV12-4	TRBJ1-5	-	TGTGCCAGCAGCATACAGGGGCCCCAGCATTTT	CASSIQGPQHF
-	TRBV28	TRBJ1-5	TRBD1	TGTGCCAGCAGTTTAGGACAGGGGTTCCGACAGCCCCAGCATTTT	CASSLGQGFRQPQHF
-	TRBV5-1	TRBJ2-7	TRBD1	TGCGCCAGCAGTCGTCCAGGGGGCCGGTACGAGCAGTACTTC	CASSRPGGRYEQYF
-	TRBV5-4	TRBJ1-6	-	TGTGCCAGCAGCTTGACAGGGAATTATAATTCACCCCTCCACTTT	CASSLTGNYNSPLHF
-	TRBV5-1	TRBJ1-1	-	TGCGCCAGCAGCGCACAGACAGTTAACACTGAAGCTTTCTTT	CASSAQTVNTEAFF
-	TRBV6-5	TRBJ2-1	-	TGTGCCAGCTCGCGGACAGTTTTTATTAACAATGAGCAGTTCTTC	CASSRTVFINNEQFF
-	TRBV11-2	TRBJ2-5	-	TGTGCCAGCAGCTCGCTCATGAACCGCGGTGTGACCCAGTACTTC	CASSSLMNRGVTQYF
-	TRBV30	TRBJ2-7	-	TGTGCCTGGAGCCGGGCCTACGAGCAGTACTTC	CAWSRAYEQYF
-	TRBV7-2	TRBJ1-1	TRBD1	TGTGCCAGCAGCTCCCAGGGGGGAGGCACTGAAGCTTTCTTT	CASSSQGGGTEAFF
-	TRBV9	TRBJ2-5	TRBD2	TGTGCCAGCAGCGCCGATAGCGGGGGGGTACCAGAGACCCAGTACTTC	CASSADSGGVPETQYF
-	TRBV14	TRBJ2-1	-	TGTGCCAGCAGCCAAGATTGGCTGAACTACAATGAGCAGTTCTTC	CASSQDWLNYNEQFF
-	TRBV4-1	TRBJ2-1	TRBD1	TGCGCCAGCAGTCATCAACAGGGGGTGCGTGAGCAGTTCTTC	CASSHQQGVREQFF
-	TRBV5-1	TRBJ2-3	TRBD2	TGCGCCAGCAGCTCCTCTAGCGGGCGGGCTAGCACAGATACGCAGTATTTT	CASSSSSGRASTDTQYF
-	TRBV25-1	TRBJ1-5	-	TGTGCCAGCCCCAGGGATCCCAATCAGCCCCAGCATTTT	CASPRDPNQPQHF
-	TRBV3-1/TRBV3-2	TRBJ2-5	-	TGTGCCAGCAGCCCCGGGGAGACCCAGTACTTC	CASSPGETQYF
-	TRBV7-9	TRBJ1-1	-	TGTGCCAGCAGCTTAGCCGGGGGGAACACTGAAGCTTTCTTT	CASSLAGGNTEAFF
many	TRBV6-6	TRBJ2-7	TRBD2	TGTGCCAGCAGTTACTTACCCAGCGGGAGATACGAGCAGTACTTC	CASSYLPSGRYEQYF
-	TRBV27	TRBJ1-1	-	TGTGCCAGCATGGACACACTTTCTGAAGCTTTCTTT	CASMDTLSEAFF
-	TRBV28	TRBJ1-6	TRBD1	TGTGCCAGCAGTTTACCAGGGGGCGGTGAAAATTCACCCCTCCACTTT	CASSLPGGGENSPLHF
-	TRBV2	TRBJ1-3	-	TGTGCCAGCAGAGCTGAGAACACCATATATTTT	CASRAENTIYF
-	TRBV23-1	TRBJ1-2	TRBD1	TGCGCCAGCAGCCCAGATGACAGGGGATGTGGCTACACCTTC	CASSPDDRGCGYTF
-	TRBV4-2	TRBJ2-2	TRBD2	TGTGCCAGCAGCCAAGATTTCCCGGGGGGGAGGGCCGGGGAGCTGTTTTTT	CASSQDFPGGRAGELFF
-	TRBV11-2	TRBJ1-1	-	TGTGCCAGCAGCTTAGTGTCGGGGGACACTGAAGCTTTCTTT	CASSLVSGDTEAFF
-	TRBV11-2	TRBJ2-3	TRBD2	TGTGCCAGCAGCTTGGGACTAGCGTTAGATACGCAGTATTTT	CASSLGLALDTQYF
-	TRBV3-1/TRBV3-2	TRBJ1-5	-	TGTGCCAGCAGCCCTGGGTCAGGTCAGCCCCAGCATTTT	CASSPGSGQPQHF
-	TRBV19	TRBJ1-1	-	TGTGCCAGTAGTACGGGAGCCAGGACTTTCTTT	CASSTGARTFF
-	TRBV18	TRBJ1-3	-	TGTGCCAGCTCCCTTCAAAGGCACAGCTCTGGAAACACCATATATTTT	CASSLQRHSSGNTIYF
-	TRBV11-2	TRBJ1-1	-	TGTGCCAGCAGCTTAGTAGGGGCAGGGCTAGCTGAAGCTTTCTTT	CASSLVGAGLAEAFF
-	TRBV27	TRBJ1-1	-	TGTGCCAGCAGTTCCTGGCGGGGGGCTGAAGCTTTCTTT	CASSSWRGAEAFF
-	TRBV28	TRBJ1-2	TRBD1	TGTGCCAGCAGTCCAGCCCCCCTCAGACAGGGGGGGACTAACTATGGCTACACCTTC	CASSPAPLRQGGTNYGYTF
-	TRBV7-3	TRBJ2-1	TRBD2	TGTGCCAGCAGCTCCCCGGGACTAGGTACTGAGCAGTTCTTC	CASSSPGLGTEQFF
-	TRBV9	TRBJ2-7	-	TGTGCCAGCAGCGTAGGGTGGAGGGGAACCACCTACGAGCAGTACTTC	CASSVGWRGTTYEQYF
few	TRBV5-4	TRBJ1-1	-	TGTGCCAGCAGCTTGGCTGGGGCTTATGCCACTGAAGCTTTCTTT	CASSLAGAYATEAFF
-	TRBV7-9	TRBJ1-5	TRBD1	TGTGCCAGCAGCTCGGGACAGATTAGCAATCAGCCCCAGCATTTT	CASSSGQISNQPQHF
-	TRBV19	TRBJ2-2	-	TGTGCCAGTAGTATAGCTGGGGGGGCTCGCGCCGGGGAGCTGTTTTTT	CASSIAGGARAGELFF
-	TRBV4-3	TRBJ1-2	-	TGCGCCAGCAGCCAGCGCGGGAGCAACTATGGCTACACCTTC	CASSQRGSNYGYTF
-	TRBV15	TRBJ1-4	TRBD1	TGTGCCACCAGCAGGGGGACAGGGCCTAATGAAAAACTGTTTTTT	CATSRGTGPNEKLFF
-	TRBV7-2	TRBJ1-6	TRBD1	TGTGCCAGCAGCCTCGGGACAGGGAGGAGGTCCTATAATTCACCCCTCCACTTT	CASSLGTGRRSYNSPLHF
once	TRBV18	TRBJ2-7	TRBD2	TGTGCCAGCTCACCAGTCTCGGGGGGGCTAAACGAGCAGTACTTC	CASSPVSGGLNEQYF
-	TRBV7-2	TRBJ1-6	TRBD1	TGTGCCAGCAGCTTATTAAGGGACAGGGGGTCGTCACCCCTCCACTTT	CASSLLRDRGSSPLHF
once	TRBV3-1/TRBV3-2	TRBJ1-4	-	TGTGCCGAAAGGCAGGAAAATGAAAAACTGTTTTTT	CAERQENEKLFF
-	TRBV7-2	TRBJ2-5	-	TGTGCCAGCAGCTCCCCCGGGTCCCAGTACTTC	CASSSPGSQYF
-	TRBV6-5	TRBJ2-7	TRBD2	TGTGCCAGCAGTCCGCGACTAGCAACTGGGAGCGAGCAGTACTTC	CASSPRLATGSEQYF
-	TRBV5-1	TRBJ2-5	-	TGCGCCAGCAGCTTGCCGGGGGAAGAGACCCAGTACTTC	CASSLPGEETQYF
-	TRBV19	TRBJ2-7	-	TGTGCCAGTAGTCCCCAGCGGAATTCCTACGAGCAGTACTTC	CASSPQRNSYEQYF
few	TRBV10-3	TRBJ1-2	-	TGTGCCATCAGTGAGGGTGCGGGGAACTATGGCTACACCTTC	CAISEGAGNYGYTF